The following is a TCR beta chain sequence with its context. What it recognizes is unknown. The assay was immunoSEQ multiplex PCR, and TCRdb's table has in-frame clones only and misses some. The data show fewer than 85,000 clones, around 90% seen once. The data originate from a study of siplizumab effects on memory and regulatory T cells. The study, taken as a whole, reports: Naive T cells seemed more diverse than memory cells and seemed major alloresponse contributors. A minor share of alloreactive clones matched unstimulated subsets. In siplizumab cultures, the suppressive function of proliferating Tregs remained unconfirmed. Phenotypic classification as naive or memory proved unattainable for roughly 75-95% of proliferating CD4+ or CD8+ clones.

The TCR sequence derives from a human donor in good health. The sample consisted of Tregs sorted from blood.

The CDR3 bases are TGTGCCAGCAGCTTACGACCCCCGCTTGCAGGGTTAAATGAGCAGTTCTTC. This sequence encodes CASSLRPPLAGLNEQFF. This chain connects TRBV7-3 to TRBJ2-1, with D perhaps TRBD1 (5 bases). This CDR3 spans 17 amino acids. The germline V and J ends were trimmed by 2 bases and 7 bases, with 21 bases remaining between them. Germline V gene sequence: CDR1 SGHTA, CDR2 FQGTGA.